The following is a TCR beta chain sequence with its context. The target antigen is unknown. Deep was the level at which the assay was run. TCRdb keeps only in-frame clones here, not all; method: immunoSEQ multiplex PCR. Altogether 2 million to 2.5 million clones are present, over 90% being singletons, with the ten largest covering 0.39%. These data come from a study of shared clonotypes between healthy human individuals. Study-wide results and limits: An anticipated effect of sequencing depth on clonotype sharing among donors was recognized.

The CDR3 is made up of 14 amino acids. Germline-derived CDR1 and CDR2 are LNHDA and SQIVND (reference sequence). Source material: naive CD4+ T cells from PBMCs. The subset is: CD45RA+ positively selected. The receptor was isolated from a man aged 18 to 30 in good health. Some clones in this sample may be carry-over from other donors' samples. J is TRBJ2-5 and V is TRBV19, with 8 positions matching TRBD1. TRBJ2-7 matches the DNA end more closely, so the J call is doubtful. The CDR3 DNA follows: TGTGCCAGTAGTTCGGACAGGGTATCCTACGAGCAGTACTTC. Amino acids: CASSSDRVSYEQYF.